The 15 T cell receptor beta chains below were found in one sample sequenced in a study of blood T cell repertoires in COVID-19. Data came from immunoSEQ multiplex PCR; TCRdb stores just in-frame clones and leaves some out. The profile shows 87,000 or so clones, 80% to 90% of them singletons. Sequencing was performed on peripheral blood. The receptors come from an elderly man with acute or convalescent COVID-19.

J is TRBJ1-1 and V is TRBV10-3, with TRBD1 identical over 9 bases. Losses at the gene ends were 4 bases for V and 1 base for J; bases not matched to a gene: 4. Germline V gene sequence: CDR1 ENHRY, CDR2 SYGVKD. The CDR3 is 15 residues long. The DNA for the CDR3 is TGTGCCATCAGTGGTCGGGGACAGGGGAACACTGAAGCTTTCTTT. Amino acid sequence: CAISGRGQGNTEAFF.

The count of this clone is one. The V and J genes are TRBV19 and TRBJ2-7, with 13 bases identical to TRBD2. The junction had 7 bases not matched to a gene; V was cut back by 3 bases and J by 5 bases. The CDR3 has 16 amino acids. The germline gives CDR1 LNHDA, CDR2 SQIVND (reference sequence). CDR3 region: CASSIGLAGDTHEQYF. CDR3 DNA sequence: TGTGCCAGTAGTATCGGACTAGCGGGAGACACCCACGAGCAGTACTTC.

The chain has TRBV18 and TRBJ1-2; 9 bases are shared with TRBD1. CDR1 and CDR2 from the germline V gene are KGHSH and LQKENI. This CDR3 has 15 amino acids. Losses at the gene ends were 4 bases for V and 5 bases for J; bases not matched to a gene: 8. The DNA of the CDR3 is TGTGCCAGCTCACTATATGGACAGGGGTATTATGGCTACACCTTC. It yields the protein CASSLYGQGYYGYTF.

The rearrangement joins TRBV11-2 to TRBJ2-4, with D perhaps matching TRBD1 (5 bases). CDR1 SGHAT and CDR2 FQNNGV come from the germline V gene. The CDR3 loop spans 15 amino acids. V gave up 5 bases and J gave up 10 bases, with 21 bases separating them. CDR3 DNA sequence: TGTGCCAGCAGCGGGTCGCCAGGGTCGGTTGGTATTCAGTACTTC. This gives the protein CASSGSPGSVGIQYF. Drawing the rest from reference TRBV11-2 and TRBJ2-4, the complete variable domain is EAGVAQSPRYKIIEKRQSVAFWCNPISGHATLYWYQQILGQGPKLLIQFQNNGVVDDSQLPKDRFSAERLKGVDSTLKIQPAKLEDSAVYLCASSGSPGSVGIQYFGAGTRLSVL.

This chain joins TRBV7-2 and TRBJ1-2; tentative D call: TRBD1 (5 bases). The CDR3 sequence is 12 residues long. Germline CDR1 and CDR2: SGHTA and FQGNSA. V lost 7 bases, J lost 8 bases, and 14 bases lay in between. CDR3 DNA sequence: TGTGCCAGCACCCTGAACAGGTTCGGCTACACCTTC. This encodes CASTLNRFGYTF.

CDR3: CASSIGLDPGSVEKLFF. The CDR3 DNA sequence: TGTGCCAGCAGCATCGGACTGGACCCAGGTTCGGTCGAAAAACTGTTTTTT. The chain joins TRBV5-4 to TRBJ1-4, with unresolved D. This CDR3 is built from 17 residues. Trimming removed 4 bases at V and 8 bases at J, with 24 bases between. Per germline, CDR1 SGHNT and CDR2 YYREEE (reference sequence).

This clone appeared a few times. The CDR3 protein is CASSLSGGANTQYF. The CDR3 DNA reads as TGTGCCAGCAGCTTATCGGGTGGCGCGAATACGCAGTATTTT. The chain carries TRBV7-9 and TRBJ2-3; D ambiguous. Looked up from germline, CDR1 is SEHNR and CDR2 is FQNEAQ (reference sequence). The CDR3 consists of 14 residues. Trimming removed 2 bases at V and 7 bases at J, with 13 bases between.

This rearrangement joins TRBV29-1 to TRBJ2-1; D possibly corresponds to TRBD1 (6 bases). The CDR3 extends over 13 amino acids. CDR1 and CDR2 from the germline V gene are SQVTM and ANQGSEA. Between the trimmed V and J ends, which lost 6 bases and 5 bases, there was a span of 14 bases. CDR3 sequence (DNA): TGCAGCGTAGGAACCCCAGGGGACAATGAGCAGTTCTTC. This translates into CSVGTPGDNEQFF.

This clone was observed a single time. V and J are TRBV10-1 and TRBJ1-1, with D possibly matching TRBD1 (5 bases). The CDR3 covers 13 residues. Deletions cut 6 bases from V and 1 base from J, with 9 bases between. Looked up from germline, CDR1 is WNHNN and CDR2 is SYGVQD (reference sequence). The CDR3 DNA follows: TGCGCCAGCAGGGCGACAGCGAACACTGAAGCTTTCTTT. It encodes CASRATANTEAFF.

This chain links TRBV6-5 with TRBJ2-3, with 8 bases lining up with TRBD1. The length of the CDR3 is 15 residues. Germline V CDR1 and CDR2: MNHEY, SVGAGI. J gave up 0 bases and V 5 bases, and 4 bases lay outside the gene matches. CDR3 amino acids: CASSLGQVSTDTQYF. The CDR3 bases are TGTGCCAGCAGTCTGGGACAGGTTAGCACAGATACGCAGTATTTT.

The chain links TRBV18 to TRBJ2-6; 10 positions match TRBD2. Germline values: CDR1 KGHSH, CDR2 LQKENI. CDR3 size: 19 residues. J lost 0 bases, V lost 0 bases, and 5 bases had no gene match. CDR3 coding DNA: TGTGCCAGCTCACCACCCCGGACTAGCGGACTCTCTGGGGCCAACGTCCTGACTTTC. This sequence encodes CASSPPRTSGLSGANVLTF.

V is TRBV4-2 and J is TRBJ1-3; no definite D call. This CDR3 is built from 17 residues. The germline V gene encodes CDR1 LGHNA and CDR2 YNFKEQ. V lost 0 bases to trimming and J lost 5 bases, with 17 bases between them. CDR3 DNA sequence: TGTGCCAGCAGCCAAGATTGGCTATCGGGTGACCGAAACACCATATATTTT. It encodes CASSQDWLSGDRNTIYF.

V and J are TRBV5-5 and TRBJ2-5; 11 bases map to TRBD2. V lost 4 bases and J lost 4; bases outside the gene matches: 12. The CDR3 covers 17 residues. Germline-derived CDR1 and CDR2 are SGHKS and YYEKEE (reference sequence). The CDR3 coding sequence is TGTGCCAGCAGCCCCGGGGCTAGCGGGGGGTCTCGAGAGACCCAGTACTTC. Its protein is CASSPGASGGSRETQYF.

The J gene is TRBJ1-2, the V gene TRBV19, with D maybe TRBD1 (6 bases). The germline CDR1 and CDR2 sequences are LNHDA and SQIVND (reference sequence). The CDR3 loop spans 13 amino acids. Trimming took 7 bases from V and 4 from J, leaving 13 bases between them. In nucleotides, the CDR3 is TGTGCCAGTATCACCAGGGGAAGCTATGGCTACACCTTC. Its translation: CASITRGSYGYTF.

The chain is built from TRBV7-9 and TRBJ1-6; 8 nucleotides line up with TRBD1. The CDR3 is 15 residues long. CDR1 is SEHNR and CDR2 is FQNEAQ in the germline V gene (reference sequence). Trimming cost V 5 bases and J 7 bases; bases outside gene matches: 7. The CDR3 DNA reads TGTGCCAGCAGCACGGACAGGGAGGGGAATTCACCCCTCCACTTT. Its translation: CASSTDREGNSPLHF.